This section outlines one T cell receptor (beta chain) sequence together with its context. This clone's antigen is unknown. No base quality information exists; no much larger clone differs at one position. The cohort consisted of some 730 healthy bone marrow donors. At the time of sampling, all cohort members were nominally healthy, though unrecorded immune exposures were likely present. The donor was CMV seronegative and was included in the group of 352 seronegative cohort members. A peripheral blood sample was provided by each donor, and peripheral blood mononuclear cells were used for TCR beta sequencing. The Qiagen DNeasy Blood Extraction Kit was used to extract genomic DNA from the blood cell samples. The CDR3 runs 16 residues from the cysteine to the phenylalanine. CDR3 DNA is the only sequence kept; it has 48 bases, read in frame from the first base. A distance of 21 bases separates the germline ends of V and J, which lose 5 bases and 4 bases respectively. Via the germline V gene, CDR1 is SGHDT and CDR2 YYEEEE.

Libraries were prepared through the immunoSEQ multiplex PCR assay. A mixture of 60 forward primers for TCR Vbeta segments and 13 reverse primers for TCR Jbeta segments was used in the multiplex PCR. A multiplex PCR assay on genomic DNA amplified the CDR3 region of rearranged TCR beta genes. On the Illumina HiSeq System, the amplified TCR beta libraries were sequenced as 87-base-pair reads. From the authors' description of their analysis: In a later analysis, roughly 80 million unique TCR beta chains were counted across the 650 to 750 repertoires, and approximately 9.9 million of these chains were shared by at least two donors. To remove PCR and sequencing errors, raw reads were error-corrected and collapsed into unique sequences using a nearest-neighbor algorithm that merged closely related sequences. V, D and J gene segments were assigned by aligning CDR3 sequences to IMGT reference sequences. For a sequence to be retained, a match of at least six nucleotides was required to both a V gene segment and a J gene segment. A rearrangement counted as productive if the CDR3 had no stop codons and remained in frame with V and J, and every other rearrangement counted as non-productive. CDR3 was defined by IMGT convention, running from the second conserved V-encoded cysteine to the conserved J-encoded phenylalanine. Sequences without an unambiguous match to a single V gene segment were excluded from the earlier analysis of 587 of the donors. In an earlier analysis of about 590 of the donors, a V segment was called functional when productive rearrangements were above 56.7%, and segregating when the standard deviation between donors exceeded 5%. A statistical classification framework was developed to diagnose cytomegalovirus status using the catalog of TCR beta chain sequences. In a later analysis, TCR nucleotide sequences were compared against IMGT/GENE-DB human TR gene sequences so that V and J genes could be assigned. Using the TCRdist pipeline, a later analysis assigned CDR3 sequences along with most-parsimonious VDJ recombination scenarios. In a later analysis, each TCR beta chain was defined by its CDR3 amino acid sequence together with its V-gene family, and reads without a unique V-gene family were excluded. To address suspected cross-contamination and a sequencing artifact, a later analysis removed 550 to 750 highly shared, low-generation-probability nucleotide sequences. In a later analysis, a clonal expansion index was calculated for each public chain from normalized within-repertoire ranks of inferred template counts. Generation probabilities in a later analysis came from a VDJ recombination model fitted to out-of-frame rearrangements, and those results were checked against IGoR. Hypergeometric tests were used in a later analysis to score TCR-TCR, TCR-HLA and TCR-CMV co-occurrence, with a repertoire-size bias correction applied to the TCR pairs. To estimate false discovery rates, a later analysis permuted the HLA or CMV assignments 20 times. In a later analysis, co-occurring TCRs were grouped with DBSCAN, and TCRdist sequence similarity was added when clustering was performed within HLA-allele-positive subsets. Repertoires with fewer than 30,000 or more than 120,000 public chains, plus five repertoires with anomalous nucleotide sharing, were excluded from co-occurrence clustering. The source is immuneACCESS, and TCRdb retained only in-frame sequences with V and J called. Part of the clones is not carried over; for the studies checked, unresolved V genes explain less than half of this, and the remainder is unexplained. D and trimming were read from the DNA, whereas the V and J calls and clone size are those reported in that table. Within this sample are 150,000 to 200,000 clones, with roughly 80% of them counted one time only. In total, the top ten clones hold 1.9% of the sample.

The data are from a study of cytomegalovirus exposure and HLA in healthy donors (dated by TCRdb to 2017 to 2019). Context from the whole study: According to an earlier analysis of a few hundred of the donors, about 179 million T cells yielded 120 million or so unique TCR beta sequences and approximately 300 Gb of sequence data. In a later analysis, previously published TCR beta repertoires from 600 to 850 donors were re-analyzed and high-resolution HLA genotyping was added so that TCR occurrence patterns could be studied. An early release covering about 600 HLA-typed donors comprised 250 to 350 gigabases of sequencing data and some 79 million unique TCR sequences. The study profiled the T cell repertoires of 500 to 800 subjects by immunosequencing and related them to cytomegalovirus serostatus. The number of typed donors differed by locus: about 620-640 for A, B, C, DRB1 and DQB1; about 520 for DQA1; approximately 600 for DPA1; and some 450 for DPB1. Class I and class II HLA loci were covered by the typing at four-digit resolution. The study aimed to test whether cataloging public T cell receptors could reveal signatures of past pathogen exposure. Several DR-DQ haplotypes were handled as single units for association and clustering because linkage in the cohort was strong. The genetic ancestry cluster associated with self-reported Caucasian donors included 81% of the approximately 410 genotyped donors. Donor age, sex, ethnicity and CMV serostatus were compiled together with the repertoire data. In the later analysis, no new phenotypic data were used to find candidate immune exposures; instead, reliance was placed on TCR beta sequences and their occurrence across donors. Across 300 to 400 genotyped donors of the cohort, an average of roughly 200,000 unique TCR beta nucleotide sequences per donor were sequenced, and roughly a sixth of those sequences were non-productive. Every repertoire in the discovery cohort had been generated on one and the same sequencing platform. In an earlier analysis of a few hundred of the donors, high-throughput TCR beta sequencing was used to judge whether each TCR beta V gene segment behaved as functional or pseudogenic. To predict cytomegalovirus infection status, the study brought together high-throughput TCR immunosequencing, statistical association of individual TCRs with disease status, and machine learning. A later genetic analysis used genome-wide SNP genotypes for about 55% of the 666 donors, treating that subset as a discovery cohort. Besides the first cohort of approximately 670 subjects, a separate validation cohort made up of 90 to 150 different subjects was used. Overall results and qualifications from the work: According to a later analysis, TCR association rates differed among HLA loci, with DRB1 alleles showing the most associated TCRs and HLA-C alleles showing the fewest. The authors suggested that the approach could potentially be generalized to other disease states and immunological phenotypes. At a false discovery rate of 0.05, a later analysis linked some 17,000 TCR beta sequences to specific HLA alleles. The study listed approximately 150 TCR beta chains as associated with cytomegalovirus. A further reported finding was that TCR beta sequences accurately predicted the HLA-A and HLA-B alleles for most subjects in the first cohort. Assigning TCR associations to individual alleles was difficult when HLA alleles, especially DR and DQ, strongly co-occurred. In an earlier analysis of some 550 of the donors, most TCR beta V segments were observed in productive rearrangements about 87% or about 30% of the time, broadly matching IMGT annotations. Linkage disequilibrium might explain the correlated functional status among segregating V segments, but an unknown experimental factor could not be excluded. HLA typing was unavailable for some donors at each locus, so association tests used only the typed subset. For the cohort, immune exposure information was limited to CMV serostatus. Because counts were too low, some 17 rarely observed V segments, including chromosome 9 orphons, were left out of the earlier analysis of some 640 of the donors. Compared with the approximately 710-donor mean, donors in an Asian-associated ancestry cluster had fewer N-insertions in productive TCRs, according to a later genetic analysis. In both the original and validation cohorts, the classifier was reported to diagnose cytomegalovirus status with high specificity and sensitivity. Presence/absence analyses assumed roughly uniform sequencing depth across donors, an assumption that may not hold. This cohort had only TCR beta chains sequenced, and the lack of alpha or paired-chain data limited which features could be detected. V-gene and J-gene trimming of TCR beta chains was associated with a missense DCLRE1C variant in a later genetic analysis, and the association was replicated in an independent cohort. According to a later analysis, parvovirus B19, influenza, CMV and Epstein-Barr virus appeared linked to several top co-occurrence clusters. Most TCR sequences were seen in very few donors, while some public TCRs were found in many individuals. Because the 87-base-pair reads could not distinguish some IMGT-functional V segments, including TRBV6-2 and TRBV6-3, those segments were excluded. In vitro tests confirmed that a few of the cytomegalovirus-associated TCR beta chains recognize cytomegalovirus antigens. A later analysis found that HLA-associated TCR beta chains were more clonally expanded and had lower generation probabilities than equally common non-associated chains. The sequencing pipeline was judged likely to have produced a cluster of highly shared sequence variants as a technical artifact. In a later analysis, most CMV-associated TCR beta chains were found to appear HLA-restricted, with HLA associations seemingly driven largely by CMV exposure.

This sequence uses TRBV5-6 and TRBJ1-2; no confident D gene assignment can be made. The sample was PBMCs. The sequence derives from a man between 18 and 29 years old in good health and CMV-seronegative. CDR3 protein: CASSLLAALAAYGYTF. The DNA sequence follows: TGTGCCAGCAGTCTCCTCGCGGCCCTGGCTGCCTATGGCTACACCTTC. When the CDR3 is completed using the reference TRBV5-6 and TRBJ1-2 genes on either side, the full variable domain is DAGVTQSPTHLIKTRGQQVTLRCSPKSGHDTVSWYQQALGQGPQFIFQYYEEEERQRGNFPDRFSGHQFPNYSSELNVNALLLGDSALYLCASSLLAALAAYGYTFGSGTRLTVV.